This is a list of T cell receptor beta chains from one sample in a study of T cells after yellow fever vaccination. TCRdb reanalysed the 5' RACE reads using MiXCR and keeps one entry per CDR3 protein. The sample records about 94,000 distinct CDR3 sequences, under 9% being singletons. Sample: CD8+ T cells not binding an NS4B(214-222) dextramer, sorted from PBMCs, taken around 14 days after the first yellow fever vaccination. These receptors were obtained from a man in his late teens or twenties who received the YFV17D yellow fever vaccine. Each CDR3 is given with its conserved first and last residue. The order of the fields is J gene, CDR3 length, V gene, CDR3 protein.

>TRBJ1-5|17|TRBV19
CASSLARGKLVNQPQHF
>TRBJ1-1|18|TRBV19
CASSKGPGHNMGYTEAFF
>TRBJ1-5|14|TRBV28
CASSFLGVEQPQHF
>TRBJ2-7|13|TRBV15
CATLAAGSYEQYF
>TRBJ2-7|14|TRBV27
CASSLLGGAGEQYF
>TRBJ2-3|13|TRBV6-5
CASSIYSTDTQYF
>TRBJ1-4|17|TRBV4-1
CASSHPPAGQEGEKLFF
>TRBJ1-6|15|TRBV15
CATSRAGDPNSPLHF
>TRBJ2-1|15|TRBV5-5
CASSPALGAGGLQFF
>TRBJ2-5|13|TRBV11-2
CASTSVSWETQYF
>TRBJ2-4|14|TRBV3-1
CASSQSGAKNIQYF
>TRBJ2-5|13|TRBV4-1
CASSQGDSETQYF
>TRBJ2-5|13|TRBV13
CASSYDTLETQYF
>TRBJ2-3|14|TRBV29-1
CSVYLGSSTDTQYF
>TRBJ2-3|16|TRBV7-8
CASSPRPSDSTDTQYF
>TRBJ1-1|15|TRBV7-2
CASSLSGSLATEAFF
>TRBJ2-6|15|TRBV7-3
CASSLDASGANVLTF
>TRBJ2-1|15|TRBV20-1
CSARDWGQRFNEQFF
>TRBJ2-1|16|TRBV4-2
CASSQEGGIPYNEQFF
>TRBJ2-1|11|TRBV5-1
CASSLSAEQFF
>TRBJ2-5|13|TRBV25-1
CASSEFEGETQYF
>TRBJ2-7|15|TRBV7-9
CASSHDPTARDEQYF
>TRBJ2-3|17|TRBV15
CASSRSQVRLGTDTQYF
>TRBJ2-5|17|TRBV10-1
CASSRGSSGGTQETQYF
>TRBJ1-6|14|TRBV6-1
CASRSSRYNSPLHF
>TRBJ1-1|17|TRBV6-5
CASSYEVDWRLETEAFF
>TRBJ1-5|13|TRBV12-3/TRBV12-4
CASRRGAVQPQHF
>TRBJ2-7|16|TRBV5-1
CASSLVLGTGTYEQYF
>TRBJ2-2|18|TRBV7-8
CASSFLPRDLRDTGELFF